This TCR beta chain came from a study of immune heterogeneity within non-small cell lung tumors. Regarding the study as a whole: Recurrence of identical dominant CDR3 beta clonotypes was observed across tumor sites within a patient, alongside site-unique high-frequency clones. Local T-cell clonality tracked local tumor mutational burden; the correlation was moderate but significant (R roughly 0.33).

A first 10-cycle multiplex round used 32 V-gene and 13 J-gene primers on TCR beta CDR3. From the multiplex PCR reads, TCRdb called clonotypes with MiXCR, one entry per CDR3 protein. The sample comprises fewer than 11,000 distinct CDR3 sequences, around 27% of which are singletons, and more than 20% rests with the top ten. A word on this clonotype: No antigen is known for it.

Germline V lookup: CDR1 SGHRS, CDR2 YFSETQ. This CDR3 has 14 amino acids. After removal of 5 bases from V and 1 base from J, the junction contained 4 bases not matched to a gene. Template input, which was bulk tumor genomic DNA, totaled roughly 590 ng per sample. Biopsies that were spaced far apart were taken, several per primary tumor, during surgery. With untreated, newly diagnosed non-small cell lung cancer, the patients went on to undergo curative surgery. Each donor was a newly diagnosed non-small cell lung cancer patient undergoing surgery with curative intent. The sequencing input was lung tumor tissue. The receptor's source is a woman aged 45-59 years with non-small cell lung cancer. This chain joins TRBV5-1 and TRBJ2-3; 7 nucleotides line up with TRBD2. CDR3 sequence reads: CASRSSGRTDTQYF. The CDR3 nucleotides read TGCGCCAGCAGGTCTAGCGGTCGCACAGATACGCAGTATTTT. Full variable domain (missing parts from reference TRBV5-1 and TRBJ2-3): KAGVTQTPRYLIKTRGQQVTLSCSPISGHRSVSWYQQTPGQGLQFLFEYFSETQRNKGNFPGRFSGRQFSNSRSEMNVSTLELGDSALYLCASRSSGRTDTQYFGPGTRLTVL.